This entry describes one TCR beta chain. What it binds is not known. V lost 6 bases to trimming and J lost 5 bases; unmatched junction nucleotides: 6. This CDR3 spans 15 amino acids. Germline CDR1 SNHLY, CDR2 FYNNEI. TCRdb used MiXCR to reprocess the reads, holding one entry per CDR3 protein. The sample holds about 240,000 distinct CDR3 sequences; about 12% are singletons and the top ten take 1.5% to 2%. This sample is drawn from a study of T cell repertoires in cytomegalovirus infection. At the level of the study: Public TCR beta signatures marked donors with CMV infection and the matching HLA.

Study-wide points: HLA-C-restricted CMV-specific TCR beta clonotypes prevailed in the ex vivo response.

The J gene is TRBJ2-1, the V gene TRBV2; 11 bases align to TRBD2. This receptor was taken from a human donor in good health (CMV status not recorded). Some clones in this sample may be carry-over from other donors' samples. The sample was PBMCs. CDR3 DNA sequence: TGTGCCAGCAGCACCGGGACTAGCGGCGACAATGAGCAGTTCTTC. Protein sequence: CASSTGTSGDNEQFF.